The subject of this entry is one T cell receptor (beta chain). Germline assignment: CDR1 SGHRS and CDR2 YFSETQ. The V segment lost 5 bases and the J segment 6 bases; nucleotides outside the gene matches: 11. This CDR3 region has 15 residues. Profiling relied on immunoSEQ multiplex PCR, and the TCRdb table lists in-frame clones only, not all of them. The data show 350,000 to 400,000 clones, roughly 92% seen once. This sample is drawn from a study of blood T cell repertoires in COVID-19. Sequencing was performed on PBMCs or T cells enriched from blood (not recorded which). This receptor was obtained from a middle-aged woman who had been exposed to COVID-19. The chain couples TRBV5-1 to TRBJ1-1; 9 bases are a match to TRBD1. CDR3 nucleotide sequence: TGCGCCAGCAGGGGCGGACAGGGGTTCGGTGCTGAAGCTTTCTTT. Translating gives CASRGGQGFGAEAFF.